Shown below are 31 T cell receptor beta chains from a single sample sequenced in a study of Ad26.COV2.S vaccination and SARS-CoV-2 variants (dated by TCRdb to 2020 to 2022). The treatment or condition label, as the study defines it: around 19 received Ad26.COV2.S at low or high dose, single or two shots; about 5 received placebo; per-sample allocation not given. For vaccine and placebo recipients, repertoires were sequenced using samples collected on day 63 after the first injection. The method was the immunoSEQ multiplex PCR assay. The table was pulled from immuneACCESS by TCRdb, which kept in-frame rearrangements only. Such tables lose some clones; where checked, under half of the loss comes from unresolved V genes, and the rest has no known cause. Present in this sample are around 300,000 clones, less than 90% of which were seen just once. Jointly, the top ten make up roughly 10% of the sample.

The specimen was peripheral blood, collected in a trial of Ad26.COV2.S vaccine versus placebo. Every receptor here comes from a person between 18 and 65 years old who received the Ad26.COV2.S COVID-19 vaccine or a placebo.

The rearrangement uses TRBV5-1 and TRBJ2-7; 9 bases line up with TRBD1. Germline V CDR1 and CDR2: SGHRS, YFSETQ. There are 14 residues in the CDR3. Trimming at V came to 3 bases and at J to 5 bases, leaving 6 bases not matched to a gene. In DNA, the CDR3 is TGCGCCAGCAGCTGGGACAGGGAAAATCACGAGCAGTACTTC. Protein: CASSWDRENHEQYF.

The chain combines TRBV25-1 with TRBJ2-2; possible D gene TRBD1, 6 bases. Trimming cost V 3 bases and J 3 bases, with 8 bases left between them. The CDR3 covers 14 residues. Germline lookup yields CDR1 MGHDK and CDR2 SYGVNS. CDR3 in amino acids: CASSEDRDTGELFF. Here the CDR3 DNA reads TGTGCCAGCAGTGAGGACAGAGACACCGGGGAGCTGTTTTTT.

The rearrangement joins TRBV10-3 to TRBJ2-5; TRBD2 matches at 9 bases. Germline trimming cut 10 bases from V and 5 bases from J; bases unmatched to any gene: 11. Germline CDR1 ENHRY, CDR2 SYGVKD. The CDR3 sequence is 14 residues long. The CDR3 protein is CATQGLAGLETQYF. DNA of the CDR3: TGTGCCACTCAGGGGCTAGCGGGGCTGGAGACCCAGTACTTC.

Here the CDR3 DNA reads TGTGCCAGCAGTCCCTGGGACAGGGACGAGCAGTACTTC. Amino acid sequence: CASSPWDRDEQYF. The rearrangement joins TRBV2 to TRBJ2-7; 9 positions agree with TRBD1. The J segment lost 5 bases and the V segment lost 5 bases, leaving 4 bases of the junction unmatched. CDR1 and CDR2 from the germline V gene are SNHLY and FYNNEI. The CDR3 length is 13 residues.

This rearrangement joins TRBV4-1 to TRBJ2-3, with unresolved D. Germline assignment: CDR1 MGHRA and CDR2 YSYEKL. The V gene lost 0 bases and the J gene lost 2 bases, with 9 bases spanning the gap. The CDR3 is made up of 15 amino acids. The CDR3 DNA reads TGCGCCAGCAGCCAAGATACCGCTCTCACAGATACGCAGTATTTT. It specifies CASSQDTALTDTQYF.

The chain employs TRBV3-1 (or the pseudogene TRBV3-2) and TRBJ1-2; no clear D gene. The CDR3 covers 15 residues. The germline V and J ends were trimmed by 6 bases and 3 bases, with 17 bases remaining between them. The germline CDR1 and CDR2 sequences are LGHDT and YNNKEL (reference sequence). CDR3 sequence (DNA): TGTGCCAGCAGTGCCGGGCCCAACCCCTACTATGGCTACACCTTC. This gives the protein CASSAGPNPYYGYTF.

The chain combines TRBV6-6 with TRBJ1-1, with D unresolved. CDR1 is MNHNY, CDR2 SVGAGI, per germline (reference sequence). There are 13 residues in the CDR3. Between the trimmed V and J ends, which lost 7 bases and 4 bases, there was a span of 13 bases. The CDR3 loop is CASTLGEGTEAFF. The CDR3 region has the DNA TGTGCCAGCACCCTAGGCGAGGGCACTGAAGCTTTCTTT.

V and J are TRBV10-1 and TRBJ1-6; 9 bases are a match to TRBD1. The V gene's germline CDR1 is WNHNN and CDR2 SYGVQD (reference sequence). This CDR3 is built from 15 residues. V shed 2 bases, J shed 9 bases, and the junction held 5 bases outside the gene matches. Here the CDR3 DNA reads TGCGCCAGCAGTGAGACGACAGGGGGAAGTTCACCCCTCCACTTT. Amino acid sequence: CASSETTGGSSPLHF.

The chain employs TRBV4-3 and TRBJ2-7; D is undetermined. The CDR3 has 13 residues. V was cut by 0 bases and J by 12 bases, with 15 bases left in between. CDR1 is LGHNA, CDR2 YSLEER, per germline. The CDR3, as DNA: TGCGCCAGCAGCCAAGATAAGGTAACAGCACCGTACTTC. This codes for CASSQDKVTAPYF.

This clone was recorded once. The rearrangement uses TRBV3-1 (or the pseudogene TRBV3-2) and TRBJ2-6; perhaps TRBD2 as D (6 bases). Germline assignment: CDR1 LGHDT and CDR2 YNNKEL (reference sequence). Between the trimmed V and J ends, which lost 5 bases and 0 bases, there was a span of 20 bases. This CDR3 region has 19 residues. The CDR3 region has the DNA TGTGCCAGCAGCGCCCGAGTGGGAGGCTGGAGCTCTGGGGCCAACGTCCTGACTTTC. Translation gives CASSARVGGWSSGANVLTF.

The gene calls are TRBV5-1 and TRBJ2-3; possible D gene TRBD2, 6 bases. Germline CDR1 reads SGHRS; CDR2 reads YFSETQ. Trimming shortened V by 4 bases and J by 3 bases, and 15 bases separated the two germline ends. The CDR3 loop spans 15 amino acids. CDR3: CASSRSGSWTDTQYF. The CDR3 DNA follows: TGCGCCAGCAGCCGGAGCGGGTCTTGGACAGATACGCAGTATTTT.

The V gene is TRBV7-2, the J gene TRBJ2-6, with no clear D. V lost 3 bases, J lost 1 base, and 13 bases lay in between. Germline V gene sequence: CDR1 SGHTA, CDR2 FQGNSA. The CDR3 sequence is 17 residues long. In DNA form, the CDR3 reads TGTGCCAGCAGCTTTCAGTTGACGGAATCTGGGGCCAACGTCCTGACTTTC. This translates into CASSFQLTESGANVLTF.

V usage is TRBV19 and J usage is TRBJ1-2, with D tentatively TRBD1 (5 bases). The germline V gene has CDR1 LNHDA and CDR2 SQIVND (reference sequence). The V and J ends lost 7 bases and 4 bases respectively, with 16 bases between them. CDR3 length: 14 residues. This CDR3 reads CASIHRDSVYGYTF. DNA of the CDR3: TGTGCCAGTATCCACCGAGACAGCGTCTATGGCTACACCTTC.

The V gene is TRBV7-8, the J gene TRBJ1-5; the D is unclear. The CDR3 loop spans 14 amino acids. The V end was cut by 5 bases, the J end by 4 bases, with 12 bases between. The germline V gene encodes CDR1 SGHVS and CDR2 FQNEAQ. In DNA, the CDR3 is TGTGCCAGCAGCGAAAACAGACTAAATCAGCCCCAGCATTTT. It translates to CASSENRLNQPQHF.

The V call is TRBV19, the J call TRBJ1-5, with D possibly matching TRBD1 (5 bases). The CDR3 is 15 amino acids. V lost 5 bases and J lost 0, with 11 bases in between. From germline, CDR1 is LNHDA and CDR2 SQIVND (reference sequence). The DNA of the CDR3 is TGTGCCAGTAGTCTTCACAGGTTTAGCAATCAGCCCCAGCATTTT. Translation: CASSLHRFSNQPQHF.

The chain couples TRBV2 to TRBJ2-1, with 8 bases fitting TRBD2. This CDR3 region has 16 residues. In germline, CDR1 is SNHLY, CDR2 FYNNEI. The V gene end was trimmed by 5 bases and the J gene end by 9 bases; junction bases not matched to a gene: 15. The CDR3 protein is CASSLLTSGGGGEQFF. The DNA of the CDR3 is TGTGCCAGCAGTCTCCTAACTAGCGGAGGGGGGGGTGAGCAGTTCTTC. Complete variable domain (other parts from reference TRBV2 and TRBJ2-1): EPEVTQTPSHQVTQMGQEVILRCVPISNHLYFYWYRQILGQKVEFLVSFYNNEISEKSEIFDDQFSVERPDGSNFTLKIRSTKLEDSAMYFCASSLLTSGGGGEQFFGPGTRLTVL.

This clone came up once. The chain links TRBV9 to TRBJ1-1; possible D gene TRBD1, 6 bases. CDR3 length: 13 amino acids. V was cut by 4 bases and J by 6 bases, with 13 bases left in between. CDR1 and CDR2 (germline): SGDLS, YYNGEE. The CDR3 nucleotides are TGTGCCAGCAGCATCGCCGGGACATCTGAAGCTTTCTTT. Protein: CASSIAGTSEAFF. The full variable domain, its missing parts supplied by reference TRBV9 and TRBJ1-1, is DSGVTQTPKHLITATGQRVTLRCSPRSGDLSVYWYQQSLDQGLQFLIQYYNGEERAKGNILERFSAQQFPDLHSELNLSSLELGDSALYFCASSIAGTSEAFFGQGTRLTVV.

The rearrangement uses TRBV12-5 and TRBJ1-1; maybe TRBD1 (5 bases). Trimming pared 9 bases from V and 1 base from J, leaving 18 bases between. This CDR3 region has 15 residues. Germline assignment: CDR1 LGHNT and CDR2 FRNRAP. CDR3 residues: CASNNRDRSNTEAFF. The CDR3 DNA follows: TGTGCTAGCAATAACCGGGACCGCTCGAACACTGAAGCTTTCTTT.

The chain couples TRBV2 to TRBJ2-7; D is perhaps TRBD1 (6 bases). Germline V gives CDR1 SNHLY, CDR2 FYNNEI. The CDR3 runs to 15 residues. The V gene lost 10 bases and the J gene lost 0 bases, with 19 bases spanning the gap. The CDR3: CATAGQTRSSYEQYF. The CDR3 DNA reads TGTGCCACTGCTGGACAGACCCGGAGCTCCTACGAGCAGTACTTC.

This clone has more than one count but fewer than ten. V usage is TRBV19 and J usage is TRBJ1-5, with D uncertain. The germline V gene encodes CDR1 LNHDA and CDR2 SQIVND (reference sequence). This CDR3 contains 16 residues. V was cut by 3 bases and J by 1 base, with 13 bases left in between. CDR3 residues: CASSIGQQVSNQPQHF. CDR3 in DNA: TGTGCCAGTAGTATCGGGCAACAAGTGAGCAATCAGCCCCAGCATTTT.

This chain connects TRBV18 to TRBJ1-5, with a tentative D call TRBD1 (6 bases). Trimming removed 3 bases at V and 5 bases at J, with 20 bases between. This CDR3 comprises 17 residues. From germline, CDR1 is KGHSH and CDR2 LQKENI. The CDR3 spells CASSPIPGGGGDQPQHF. The CDR3 DNA sequence: TGTGCCAGCTCACCGATCCCTGGGGGCGGTGGGGATCAGCCCCAGCATTTT.

The chain is built from TRBV28 and TRBJ2-7, with D hard to call. V gave up 4 bases and J gave up 2 bases, with 15 bases separating them. Looked up from germline, CDR1 is MDHEN and CDR2 is SYDVKM. The CDR3 runs to 15 residues. The CDR3 nucleotides read TGTGCCAGCAGTTCCCCCGTTAGGGTGACCTACGAGCAGTACTTC. This codes for CASSSPVRVTYEQYF.

This rearrangement joins TRBV19 to TRBJ1-1; TRBD1 matches 7 bases. CDR3 length: 15 residues. Germline assignment: CDR1 LNHDA and CDR2 SQIVND (reference sequence). V dropped 4 bases and J dropped 3; count of bases not matched to a gene: 8. DNA of the CDR3: TGTGCCAGTAGTACCCGACAGGGAGTGTACACTGAAGCTTTCTTT. Translating it yields CASSTRQGVYTEAFF.

The chain couples TRBV5-6 to TRBJ2-2, with TRBD2 as a possible D gene (5 bases). Germline values: CDR1 SGHDT, CDR2 YYEEEE. The CDR3 loop spans 15 amino acids. Trimming stripped 0 bases from V and 6 bases from J, with 12 bases between. CDR3 loop: CASSLVEGSAGELFF. The CDR3 bases are TGTGCCAGCAGCTTGGTCGAGGGTTCGGCCGGGGAGCTGTTTTTT.

J is TRBJ2-5 and V is TRBV7-3, with D possibly matching TRBD2 (7 bases). The CDR3 runs 15 residues. The V gene's germline CDR1 is SGHTA and CDR2 FQGTGA. With 1 base removed from V and 5 bases from J, the gap between germline ends came to 14 bases. This CDR3 reads CASSLSGGRGETQYF. CDR3 nucleotides: TGTGCCAGCAGCTTAAGCGGGGGCCGGGGCGAGACCCAGTACTTC.

This sequence joins TRBV7-9 and TRBJ2-5, with no clear D. Trimming shortened V by 1 base and J by 5 bases, and 8 bases separated the two germline ends. CDR3 size: 13 residues. The V gene's germline CDR1 is SEHNR and CDR2 FQNEAQ (reference sequence). For the CDR3, the DNA is TGTGCCAGCAGCTTAGTACAGATCGAGACCCAGTACTTC. Its protein product is CASSLVQIETQYF.

This clone is a singleton in its sample. The V call is TRBV13, the J call TRBJ1-2, with a weak D call TRBD1 (5 bases). CDR1 PRHDT and CDR2 FYEKMQ come from the germline V gene (reference sequence). Trimming left V 0 bases short and J 7 bases short, with 15 bases between. This CDR3 comprises 15 residues. CDR3 coding DNA: TGTGCCAGCAGCTTAGGTCTGGGGGGACCTATTGGCTACACCTTC. Its protein product is CASSLGLGGPIGYTF.

This chain uses TRBV20-1 with TRBJ1-2, with D unclear. CDR1 DFQATT and CDR2 SNEGSKA come from the germline V gene (reference sequence). Trimming pared 2 bases from V and 8 bases from J, leaving 9 bases between. The CDR3 runs 11 residues. The CDR3 DNA is TGCAGTGCTAGAATGACGGGCGGCTACACCTTC. This sequence encodes CSARMTGGYTF.

The chain has TRBV11-3 and TRBJ2-1, with 12 bases matching TRBD1. Germline trimming cut 4 bases from V and 9 bases from J; bases unmatched to any gene: 4. The CDR3 contains 14 residues. Germline V gene data show CDR1 as SGHNT and CDR2 as YENEEA. The CDR3 protein is CASSSRDRGPEQFF. The CDR3 DNA sequence: TGTGCCAGCAGCTCCCGGGACAGGGGGCCTGAGCAGTTCTTC.

This clone occurred a few times. V usage is TRBV29-1 and J usage is TRBJ1-1; D uncertain. CDR1 SQVTM and CDR2 ANQGSEA come from the germline V gene. V was shortened by 5 bases and J by 4 bases, with 20 bases between the two germline ends. This CDR3 region has 15 residues. The CDR3 DNA is TGCAGCGTTTTTCGACTCAGCTTGGGTGGCACTGAAGCTTTCTTT. Translated: CSVFRLSLGGTEAFF.

The rearrangement uses TRBV5-6 and TRBJ1-1, with D perhaps TRBD1 (6 bases). The CDR3 has 19 amino acids. The germline CDR1 and CDR2 sequences are SGHDT and YYEEEE. V was trimmed by 4 bases and J by 3 bases, leaving 28 bases between them. CDR3 nucleotides: TGTGCCAGCAGCCTCCAAACGGGTGTGAGGGGGTTTTTGGACACTGAAGCTTTCTTT. This codes for CASSLQTGVRGFLDTEAFF.